One TCR beta chain is described in this entry. Assay used: immunoSEQ multiplex PCR; TCRdb lists only in-frame clones, some missing. The table has some 120,000 clones, more than 80% seen once. The CDR3 has 15 amino acids. Germline V gene lookup returns CDR1 SGHTA and CDR2 FQGNSA. V was clipped by 4 bases and J by 4 bases; unmatched bases: 8. The data are from a study of blood T cell repertoires in COVID-19. Study-wide context: Samples taken during acute and convalescent COVID-19 were collected in the United States, Italy and Spain.

The sequence came from a human donor in a cohort sampled during active COVID-19. The chain recombines TRBV7-2 with TRBJ2-5; 8 bases align to TRBD2. Sequenced: peripheral blood. The CDR3 spells CASSSGLAALETQYF. The CDR3 nucleotides are TGTGCCAGCAGCTCAGGACTAGCCGCCCTAGAGACCCAGTACTTC.